This TCR beta chain was sequenced in a study of T cell changes during pregnancy in multiple sclerosis. The method was immunoSEQ multiplex PCR; TCRdb's version includes in-frame clones alone and lacks a portion of them. The repertoire consists of about 68,000 clones, with more than 80% occurring once and the leading ten covering 0.86%. The CDR3 extends over 14 amino acids. J lost 4 bases, V lost 2 bases, and 2 bases had no gene match. Looked up from germline, CDR1 is ENHRY and CDR2 is SYGVKD. This TCR came from a female donor with multiple sclerosis, enrolled in a pregnancy study. The sample here was peripheral blood, taken in the second trimester of pregnancy. The chain employs TRBV10-3 and TRBJ2-3, with 8 nucleotides matching TRBD1. CDR3 residues: CAISEGQGADTQYF. The CDR3 nucleotides read TGTGCCATCAGTGAGGGACAGGGAGCAGATACGCAGTATTTT.